This TCR beta chain comes out of a study of T cell responses to AZD1222 COVID-19 vaccine (dated by TCRdb to the early 2020s). For the wider study: AZD1222 recipients with second doses at about 4 weeks or about 12 weeks were pooled, because spike-specific TCR depth and breadth did not differ between schedules. A total of over 230 trial participants underwent TCR sequencing, of whom 200 to 220 had received two doses of AZD1222 and roughly 26 had received two doses of the MenACWY control vaccine. Trial participants were enrolled by age into subgroups of 18-55, 56-69 and 70-plus years, and roughly 160, 29 and 62 TCR-sequenced participants, respectively, were included in these subgroups. Summary of the overall study and its limitations: Reportedly, close to half of the unique spike-specific TCRs recognized epitopes lying outside the regions that are mutated in the B.1.351 and B.1.1.7 variants. Participants were mostly white British and included more females than males, and it was suggested by the authors that clonal diversity may have been underestimated. Because no samples from the day 14 peak response were available, repertoires could be characterized only after the peak T cell response. Conclusions about previously exposed vaccinees are limited, since just 6 or 7 AZD1222 recipients were seropositive for SARS-CoV-2 at baseline. In the small 56-69-year group, the increase in depth fell short of significance, most likely because of low power. After two AZD1222 doses, spike-specific TCR breadth and depth were significantly higher than at day 0 and than in MenACWY recipients. Vaccine-associated CD4 TCRs spanned the whole spike protein, with dominant responses in regions 160-218 and 743-854.

The CDR3 regions of human TCRbeta chains were analyzed by immunosequencing. As for the original processing: TCRs in the repertoires were matched against a reference library of SARS-CoV-2-specific TCRs that had been generated with the MIRA antigen-specificity platform. Breadth was defined as the fraction of unique TCRs that were SARS-CoV-2-associated, and depth was defined as the fraction of total T cells that were SARS-CoV-2-associated. Using the MIRA data, each spike-specific TCR was assigned both to the spike region to which the TCR was reactive and to a CD4 or CD8 class. Log10-transformed breadth and depth values were compared by one-way ANOVA with Sidak's multiple comparisons tests. Sourced from immuneACCESS, this table was stored by TCRdb with only in-frame sequences that have V and J called. A share of the clones is absent; for the studies checked, an unresolved V gene accounts for under half, and the remainder has no known explanation. V, J and clone size are those of that table, while D and trimming were read from the DNA. Counted in this sample were 95,000 to 110,000 clones; roughly 88% of them appeared once. Clones ranked in the top ten supply about 5% of the sample.

About this clone: No antigen is known for it. Base qualities were left out, and no much larger clone turns up one base away.

The CDR3 covers 12 residues, taking in both the cysteine and the phenylalanine. CDR3 DNA only is kept here, 36 bases in frame from base 1. Reading the germline V gene gives CDR1 MNHEY and CDR2 SVGAGI. V and J are truncated by 7 bases and 10 bases respectively, leaving an intervening sequence of 11 bases. The sample's time point label, decoded: baseline before first vaccination. Vaccinee samples came from UK trials COV001 and COV002, including a single-blind randomized controlled phase 2/3 trial of AZD1222 (ChAdOx1 nCoV-19) in healthy adults. For TCRbeta chain sequencing, PBMC samples from trial participants were taken at day 0 and at day 28 after the second dose.

The material sequenced was peripheral blood, taken on day 0 of AZD1222 vaccination. This TCR was recovered from an adult in good health. The rearranged chain carries TRBV6-5 and TRBJ1-6; confidence is insufficient to name the D gene. The CDR3 loop reads CASTGVGSPLHF. The DNA sequence is TGTGCCAGCACCGGGGTTGGATCACCCCTCCACTTT.